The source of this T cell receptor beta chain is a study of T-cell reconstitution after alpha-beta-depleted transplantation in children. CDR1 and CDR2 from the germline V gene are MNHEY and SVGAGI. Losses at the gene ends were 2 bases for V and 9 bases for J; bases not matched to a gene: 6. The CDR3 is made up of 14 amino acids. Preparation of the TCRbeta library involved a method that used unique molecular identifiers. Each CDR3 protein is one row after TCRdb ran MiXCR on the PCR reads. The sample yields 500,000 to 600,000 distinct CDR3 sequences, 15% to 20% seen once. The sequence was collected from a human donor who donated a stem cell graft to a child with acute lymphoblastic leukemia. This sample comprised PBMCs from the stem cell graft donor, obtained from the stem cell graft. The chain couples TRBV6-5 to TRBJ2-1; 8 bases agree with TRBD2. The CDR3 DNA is TGTGCCAGCAGTTACGCGAGGACTAGCCCTGAGCAGTTCTTC. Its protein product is CASSYARTSPEQFF.